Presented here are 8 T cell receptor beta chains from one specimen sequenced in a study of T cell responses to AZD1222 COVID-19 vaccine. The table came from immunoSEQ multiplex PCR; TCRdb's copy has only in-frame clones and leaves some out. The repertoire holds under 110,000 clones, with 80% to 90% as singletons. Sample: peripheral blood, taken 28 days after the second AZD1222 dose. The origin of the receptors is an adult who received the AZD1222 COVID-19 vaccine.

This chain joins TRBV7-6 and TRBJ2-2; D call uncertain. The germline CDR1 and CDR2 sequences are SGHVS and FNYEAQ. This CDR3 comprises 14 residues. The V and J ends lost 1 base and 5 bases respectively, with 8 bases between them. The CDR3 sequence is CASSLGLHTGELFF. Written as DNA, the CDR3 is TGTGCCAGCAGCTTAGGCCTGCATACCGGGGAGCTGTTTTTT.

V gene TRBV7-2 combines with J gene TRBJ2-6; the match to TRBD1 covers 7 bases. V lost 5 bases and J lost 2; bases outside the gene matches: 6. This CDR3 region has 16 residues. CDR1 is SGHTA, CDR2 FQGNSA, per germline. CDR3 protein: CASSTDRAAGANVLTF. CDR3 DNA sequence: TGTGCCAGCAGCACTGACAGGGCGGCTGGGGCCAACGTCCTGACTTTC.

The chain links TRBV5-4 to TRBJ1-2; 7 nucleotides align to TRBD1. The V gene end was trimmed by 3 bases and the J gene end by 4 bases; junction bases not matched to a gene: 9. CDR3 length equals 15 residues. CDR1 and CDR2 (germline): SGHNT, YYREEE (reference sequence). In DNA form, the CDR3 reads TGTGCCAGCAGCTCTCCGGGACAGAATCCCTATGGCTACACCTTC. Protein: CASSSPGQNPYGYTF.

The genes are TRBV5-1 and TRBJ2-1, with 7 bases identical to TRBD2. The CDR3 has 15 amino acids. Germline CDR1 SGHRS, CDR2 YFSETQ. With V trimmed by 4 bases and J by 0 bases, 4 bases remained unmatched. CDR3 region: CASSPGGSSYNEQFF. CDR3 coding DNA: TGCGCCAGCAGCCCCGGGGGGAGCTCCTACAATGAGCAGTTCTTC.

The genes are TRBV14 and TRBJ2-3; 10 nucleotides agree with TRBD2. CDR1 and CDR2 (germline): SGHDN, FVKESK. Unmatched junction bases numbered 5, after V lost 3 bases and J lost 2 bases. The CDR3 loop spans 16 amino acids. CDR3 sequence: CASSHGLADPTDTQYF. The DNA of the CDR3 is TGTGCCAGCAGCCACGGACTAGCGGACCCCACAGATACGCAGTATTTT.

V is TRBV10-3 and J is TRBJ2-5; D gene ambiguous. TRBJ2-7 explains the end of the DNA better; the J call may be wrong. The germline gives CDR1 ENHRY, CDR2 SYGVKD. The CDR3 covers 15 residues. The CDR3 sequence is CAISEFPGGLYEQYF. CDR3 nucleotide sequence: TGTGCCATCAGTGAGTTCCCGGGTGGGCTCTACGAGCAGTACTTC.

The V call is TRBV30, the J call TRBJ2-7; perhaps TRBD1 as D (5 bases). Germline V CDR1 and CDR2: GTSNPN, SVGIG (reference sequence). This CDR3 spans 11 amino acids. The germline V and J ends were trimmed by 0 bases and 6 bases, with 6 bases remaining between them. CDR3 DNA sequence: TGTGCCTGGAGTGTCAGGGCCGAGCAGTACTTC. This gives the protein CAWSVRAEQYF.

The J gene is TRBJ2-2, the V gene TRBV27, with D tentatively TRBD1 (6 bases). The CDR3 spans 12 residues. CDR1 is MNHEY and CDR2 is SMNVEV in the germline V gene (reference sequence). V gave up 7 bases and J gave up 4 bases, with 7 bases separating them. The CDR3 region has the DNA TGTGCCAGCAAAGGGGGCACCGGGGAGCTGTTTTTT. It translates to CASKGGTGELFF.